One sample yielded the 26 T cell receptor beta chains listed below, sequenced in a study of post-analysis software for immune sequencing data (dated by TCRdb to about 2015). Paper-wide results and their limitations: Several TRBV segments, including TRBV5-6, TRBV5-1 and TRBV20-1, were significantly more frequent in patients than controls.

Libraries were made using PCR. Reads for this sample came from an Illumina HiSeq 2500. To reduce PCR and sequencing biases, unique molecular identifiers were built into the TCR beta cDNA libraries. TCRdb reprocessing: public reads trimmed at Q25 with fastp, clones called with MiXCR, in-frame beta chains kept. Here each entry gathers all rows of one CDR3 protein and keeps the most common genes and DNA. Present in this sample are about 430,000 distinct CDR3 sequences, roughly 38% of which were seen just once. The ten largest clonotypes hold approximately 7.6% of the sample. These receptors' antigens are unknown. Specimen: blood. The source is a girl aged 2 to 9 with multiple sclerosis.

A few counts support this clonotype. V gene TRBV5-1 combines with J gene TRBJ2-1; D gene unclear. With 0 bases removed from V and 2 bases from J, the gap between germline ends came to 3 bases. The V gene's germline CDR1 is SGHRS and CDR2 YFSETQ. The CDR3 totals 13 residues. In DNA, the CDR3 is TGCGCCAGCAGCTTGGAGGCCTACAATGAGCAGTTCTTC. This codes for CASSLEAYNEQFF.

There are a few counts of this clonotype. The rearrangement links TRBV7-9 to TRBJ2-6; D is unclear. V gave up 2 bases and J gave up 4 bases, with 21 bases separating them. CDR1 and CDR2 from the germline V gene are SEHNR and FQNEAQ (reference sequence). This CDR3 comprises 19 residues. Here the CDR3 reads CASSLRAAGSVVGANVLTF. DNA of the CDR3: TGTGCCAGCAGCTTAAGGGCGGCAGGAAGCGTGGTCGGGGCCAACGTCCTGACTTTC. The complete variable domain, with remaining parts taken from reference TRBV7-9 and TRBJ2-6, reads DTGVSQNPRHKITKRGQNVTFRCDPISEHNRLYWYRQTLGQGPEFLTYFQNEAQLEKSRLLSDRFSAERPKGSFSTLEIQRTEQGDSAMYLCASSLRAAGSVVGANVLTFGAGSRLTVL.

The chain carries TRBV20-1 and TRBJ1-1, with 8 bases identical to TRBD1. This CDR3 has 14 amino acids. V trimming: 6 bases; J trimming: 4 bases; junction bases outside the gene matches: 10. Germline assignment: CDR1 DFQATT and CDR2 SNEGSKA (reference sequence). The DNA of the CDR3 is TGCAGTGCCCAGGGGGCCGACGCGAGCACTGAAGCTTTCTTT. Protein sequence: CSAQGADASTEAFF.

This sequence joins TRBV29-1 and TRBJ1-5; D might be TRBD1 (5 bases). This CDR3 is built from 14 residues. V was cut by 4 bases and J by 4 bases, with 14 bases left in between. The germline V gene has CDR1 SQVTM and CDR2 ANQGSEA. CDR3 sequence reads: CSVVPGGGNQPQHF. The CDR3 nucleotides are TGCAGCGTTGTCCCCGGCGGGGGGAATCAGCCCCAGCATTTT.

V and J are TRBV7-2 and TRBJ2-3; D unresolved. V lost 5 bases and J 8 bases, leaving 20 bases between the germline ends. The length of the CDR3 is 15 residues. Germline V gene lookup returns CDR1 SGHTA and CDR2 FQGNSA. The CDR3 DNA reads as TGTGCCAGCAGCCGCCGTGTGGCCCGCGAGGCTACGCAGTATTTT. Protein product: CASSRRVAREATQYF.

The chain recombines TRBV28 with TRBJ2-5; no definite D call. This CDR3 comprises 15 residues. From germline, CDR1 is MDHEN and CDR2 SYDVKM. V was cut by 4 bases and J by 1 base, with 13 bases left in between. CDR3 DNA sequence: TGTGCCAGCAGTTCCCCTTACACCTTCCAAGAGACCCAGTACTTC. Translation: CASSSPYTFQETQYF.

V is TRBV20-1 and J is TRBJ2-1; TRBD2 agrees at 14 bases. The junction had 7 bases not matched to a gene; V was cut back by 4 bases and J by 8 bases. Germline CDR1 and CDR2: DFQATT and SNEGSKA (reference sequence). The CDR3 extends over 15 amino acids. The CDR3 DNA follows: TGCAGTGCTACGAGACTAGCGGGAGGGCTGGATGAGCAGTTCTTC. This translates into CSATRLAGGLDEQFF.

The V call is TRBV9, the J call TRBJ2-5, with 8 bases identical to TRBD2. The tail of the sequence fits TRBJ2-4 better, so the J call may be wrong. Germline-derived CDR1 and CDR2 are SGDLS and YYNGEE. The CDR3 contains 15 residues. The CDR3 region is CASSKTSESLNIQYF. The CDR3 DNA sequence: TGTGCCAGCAGTAAGACTAGCGAGAGTCTAAACATTCAGTACTTC.

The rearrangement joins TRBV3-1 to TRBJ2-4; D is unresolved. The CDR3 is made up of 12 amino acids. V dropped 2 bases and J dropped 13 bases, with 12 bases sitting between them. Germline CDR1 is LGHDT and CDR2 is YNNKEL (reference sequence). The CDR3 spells CASSQLMGRQYF. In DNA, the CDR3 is TGTGCCAGCAGCCAACTTATGGGCAGACAGTACTTC.

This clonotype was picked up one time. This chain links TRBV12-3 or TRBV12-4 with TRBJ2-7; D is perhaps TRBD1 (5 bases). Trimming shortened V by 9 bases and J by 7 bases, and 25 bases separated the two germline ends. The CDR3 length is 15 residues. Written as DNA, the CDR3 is TGTGCCAGTTCGAAAGTTTTCTGGGAACCAGGGGAGCAGTACTTC. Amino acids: CASSKVFWEPGEQYF.

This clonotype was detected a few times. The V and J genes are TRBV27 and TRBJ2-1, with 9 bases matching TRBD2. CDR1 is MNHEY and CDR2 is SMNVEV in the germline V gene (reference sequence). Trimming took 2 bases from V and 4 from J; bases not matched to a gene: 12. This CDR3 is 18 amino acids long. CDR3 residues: CASSLNGGRARAYNEQFF. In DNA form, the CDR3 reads TGTGCCAGCAGTTTAAATGGCGGGAGGGCCCGGGCGTACAATGAGCAGTTCTTC.

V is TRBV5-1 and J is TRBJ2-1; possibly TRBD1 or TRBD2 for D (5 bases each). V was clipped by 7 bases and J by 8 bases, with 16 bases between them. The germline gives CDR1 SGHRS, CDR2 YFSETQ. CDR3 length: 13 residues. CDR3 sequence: CASQRDAGDEQFF. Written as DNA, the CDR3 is TGCGCCAGCCAACGGGACGCCGGGGATGAGCAGTTCTTC.

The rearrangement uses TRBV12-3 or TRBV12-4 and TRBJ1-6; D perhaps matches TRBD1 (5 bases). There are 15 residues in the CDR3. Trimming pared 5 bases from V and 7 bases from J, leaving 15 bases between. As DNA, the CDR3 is TGTGCCAGCAGTCCCCAGCCAGGGCCGAATTCACCCCTCCACTTT. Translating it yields CASSPQPGPNSPLHF.

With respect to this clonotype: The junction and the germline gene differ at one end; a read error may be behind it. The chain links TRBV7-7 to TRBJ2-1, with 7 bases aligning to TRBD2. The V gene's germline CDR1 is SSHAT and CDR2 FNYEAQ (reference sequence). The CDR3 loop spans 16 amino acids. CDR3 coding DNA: TGTGCTAGCAGCTTATCCGCCGGGACTATCGACAATGAGCAGTTCTTC. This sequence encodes CASSLSAGTIDNEQFF. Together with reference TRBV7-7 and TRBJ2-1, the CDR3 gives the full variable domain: GAGVSQSPRYKVTKRGQDVTLRCDPISSHATLYWYQQALGQGPEFLTYFNYEAQPDKSGLPSDRFSAERPEGSISTLTIQRTEQRDSAMYRCASSLSAGTIDNEQFFGPGTRLTVL.

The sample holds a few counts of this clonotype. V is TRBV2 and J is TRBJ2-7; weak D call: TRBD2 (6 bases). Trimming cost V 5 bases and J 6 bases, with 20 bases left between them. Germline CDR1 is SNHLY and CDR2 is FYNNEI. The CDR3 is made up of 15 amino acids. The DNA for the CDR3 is TGTGCCAGCAGTCCGGGACTCTTCGTGGGGTCCGAGCAGTACTTC. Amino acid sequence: CASSPGLFVGSEQYF.

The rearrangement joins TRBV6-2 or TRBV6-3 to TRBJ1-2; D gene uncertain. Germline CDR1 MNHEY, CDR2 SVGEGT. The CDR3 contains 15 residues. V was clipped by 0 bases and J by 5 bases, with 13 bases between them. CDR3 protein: CASSYSGSPSYGYTF. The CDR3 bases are TGTGCCAGCAGTTACTCTGGGAGTCCCTCGTATGGCTACACCTTC.

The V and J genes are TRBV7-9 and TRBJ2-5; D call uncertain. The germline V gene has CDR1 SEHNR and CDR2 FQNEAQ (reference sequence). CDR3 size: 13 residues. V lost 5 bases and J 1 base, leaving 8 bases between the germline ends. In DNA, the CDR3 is TGTGCCAGCAGCGCATCGACCCAAGAGACCCAGTACTTC. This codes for CASSASTQETQYF.

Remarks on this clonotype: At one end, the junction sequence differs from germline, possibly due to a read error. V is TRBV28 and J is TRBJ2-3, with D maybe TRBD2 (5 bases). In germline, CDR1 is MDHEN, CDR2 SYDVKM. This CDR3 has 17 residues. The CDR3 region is CAGSPPVEDPDEDTQYF. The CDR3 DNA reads TGTGCCGGCAGTCCCCCGGTGGAGGACCCAGATGAGGATACGCAGTATTTT.

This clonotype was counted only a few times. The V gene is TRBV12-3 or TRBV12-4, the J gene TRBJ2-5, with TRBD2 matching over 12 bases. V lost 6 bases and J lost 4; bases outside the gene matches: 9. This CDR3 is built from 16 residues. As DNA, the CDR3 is TGTGCCAGCAGCCTCATGACTAGCGGGAGAGGAGAGACCCAGTACTTC. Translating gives CASSLMTSGRGETQYF.

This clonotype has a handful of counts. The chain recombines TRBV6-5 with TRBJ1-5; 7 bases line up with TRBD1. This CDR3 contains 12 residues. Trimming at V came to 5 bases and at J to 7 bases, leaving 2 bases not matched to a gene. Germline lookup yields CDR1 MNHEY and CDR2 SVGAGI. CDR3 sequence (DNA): TGTGCCAGCAGTGACAGGGACCAGCCCCAGCATTTT. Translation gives CASSDRDQPQHF.

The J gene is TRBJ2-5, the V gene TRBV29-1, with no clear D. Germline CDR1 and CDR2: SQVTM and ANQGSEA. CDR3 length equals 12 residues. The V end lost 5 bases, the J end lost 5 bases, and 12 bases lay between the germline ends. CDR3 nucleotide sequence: TGCAGCGTTAGAACAGAGTTGGAGACCCAGTACTTC. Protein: CSVRTELETQYF.

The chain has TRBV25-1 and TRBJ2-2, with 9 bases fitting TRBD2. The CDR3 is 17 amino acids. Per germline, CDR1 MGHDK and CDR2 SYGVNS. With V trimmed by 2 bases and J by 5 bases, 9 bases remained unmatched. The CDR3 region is CASSEGSLAGWTGELFF. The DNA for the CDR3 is TGTGCCAGCAGTGAAGGATCCCTAGCGGGATGGACCGGGGAGCTGTTTTTT.

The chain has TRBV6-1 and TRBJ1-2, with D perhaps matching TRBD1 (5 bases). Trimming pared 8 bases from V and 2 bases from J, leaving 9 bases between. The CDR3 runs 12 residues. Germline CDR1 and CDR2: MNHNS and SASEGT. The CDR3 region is CASPGQNYGYTF. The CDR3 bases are TGTGCCAGCCCTGGACAAAACTATGGCTACACCTTC.

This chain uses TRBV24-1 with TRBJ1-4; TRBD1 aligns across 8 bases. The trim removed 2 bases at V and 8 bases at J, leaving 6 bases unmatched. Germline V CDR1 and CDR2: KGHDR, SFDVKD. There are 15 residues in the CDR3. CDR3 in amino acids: CATSDSTGAGEKLFF. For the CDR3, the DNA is TGTGCCACCAGTGATTCGACAGGGGCAGGGGAAAAACTGTTTTTT.

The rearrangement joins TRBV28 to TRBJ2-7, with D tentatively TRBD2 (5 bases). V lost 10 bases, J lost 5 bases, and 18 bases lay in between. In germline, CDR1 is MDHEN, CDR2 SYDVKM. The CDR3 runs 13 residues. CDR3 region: CATLSRGLNEQYF. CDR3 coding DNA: TGTGCCACCTTGTCGCGAGGGCTCAACGAGCAGTACTTC. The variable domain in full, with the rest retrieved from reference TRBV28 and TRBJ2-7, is DVKVTQSSRYLVKRTGEKVFLECVQDMDHENMFWYRQDPGLGLRLIYFSYDVKMKEKGDIPEGYSVSREKKERFSLILESASTNQTSMYLCATLSRGLNEQYFGPGTRLTVT.

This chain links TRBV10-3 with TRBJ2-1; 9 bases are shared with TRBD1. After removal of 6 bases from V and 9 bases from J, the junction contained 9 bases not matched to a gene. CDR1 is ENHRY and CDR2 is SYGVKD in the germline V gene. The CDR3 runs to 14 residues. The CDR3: CAISPGQGVPEQFF. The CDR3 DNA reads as TGTGCCATCAGCCCGGGACAGGGTGTTCCTGAGCAGTTCTTC.